This TCR beta chain was sequenced in a study of T cell repertoires in cytomegalovirus infection. Study background: It can be stated that public TCR beta signatures indicated CMV infection as well as a matching HLA type.

CDR1 SGHTA and CDR2 FQGNSA come from the germline V gene. This CDR3 comprises 16 residues. The ends were cut back, 3 bases at V and 0 bases at J, with 11 bases in the middle. Findings and caveats of the study: Dominant in the ex vivo response were TCR beta clonotypes restricted by HLA-C and specific for CMV. Cumulative frequency of public TCR beta families picked out carriers of CMV plus the relevant HLA.

TCRdb used MiXCR to reprocess the reads, holding one entry per CDR3 protein. This table holds roughly 280,000 distinct CDR3 sequences, around 15% found once. Ten or more counts support this clonotype. Its antigen is unknown. The TCR originated in a human donor in good health (CMV status not recorded). Some clones in this sample may be carry-over from other donors' samples. The sample comprised PBMCs. The chain has TRBV7-2 and TRBJ2-2; perhaps TRBD2 as D (6 bases). This chain's CDR3 is CASSFVRLANTGELFF. The CDR3 coding sequence is TGTGCCAGCAGCTTTGTGCGACTAGCGAACACCGGGGAGCTGTTTTTT.